This TCR beta chain was recorded in a study of beta chain features in type 1 diabetes. Study-wide results and limits: In every one of the four CD4+ subsets, TCRB CDR3s were moderately but significantly shorter in Type 1 diabetes patients. Fewer insertions but more deletions were seen at VDJ junctions in type 1 diabetes patients.

The ends lost 4 bases at V and 4 bases at J; junction bases unmatched: 3. CDR1 is GTSNPN, CDR2 SVGIG, per germline (reference sequence). The CDR3 totals 14 residues. Comment on this clone: The antigen remains undetermined.

Expressed TCRB transcripts were sequenced after all isolated RNA was converted to cDNA. Assay: immunoSEQ multiplex PCR; the TCRdb copy retains only in-frame clones and omits some. In the table there are over 500,000 clones, 15% to 18% of which are singletons. V and J are TRBV30 and TRBJ2-6; 8 nucleotides align to TRBD1. Input material: naive CD4+ T cells from blood. This clonotype was obtained from a man younger than 30 in good health. This CDR3 reads CAWTGGAGANVLTF. CDR3 coding DNA: TGTGCCTGGACAGGGGGCGCGGGGGCCAACGTCCTGACTTTC.